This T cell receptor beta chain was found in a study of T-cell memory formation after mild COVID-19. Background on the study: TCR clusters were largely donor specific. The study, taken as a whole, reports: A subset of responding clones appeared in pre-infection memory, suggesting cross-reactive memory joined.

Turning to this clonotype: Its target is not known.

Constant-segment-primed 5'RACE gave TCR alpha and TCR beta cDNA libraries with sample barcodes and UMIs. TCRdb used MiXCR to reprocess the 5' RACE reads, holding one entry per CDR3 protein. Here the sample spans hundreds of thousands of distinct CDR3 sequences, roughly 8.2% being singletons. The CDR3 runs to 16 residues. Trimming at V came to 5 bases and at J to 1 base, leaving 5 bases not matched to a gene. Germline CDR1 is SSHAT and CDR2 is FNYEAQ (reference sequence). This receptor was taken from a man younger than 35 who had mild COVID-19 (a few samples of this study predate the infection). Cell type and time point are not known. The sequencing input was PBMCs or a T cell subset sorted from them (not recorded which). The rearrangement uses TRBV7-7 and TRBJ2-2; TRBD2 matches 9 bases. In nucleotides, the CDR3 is TGTGCCAGCAGCCCAACTAGCGGGTTGAACACCGGGGAGCTGTTTTTT. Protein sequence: CASSPTSGLNTGELFF.